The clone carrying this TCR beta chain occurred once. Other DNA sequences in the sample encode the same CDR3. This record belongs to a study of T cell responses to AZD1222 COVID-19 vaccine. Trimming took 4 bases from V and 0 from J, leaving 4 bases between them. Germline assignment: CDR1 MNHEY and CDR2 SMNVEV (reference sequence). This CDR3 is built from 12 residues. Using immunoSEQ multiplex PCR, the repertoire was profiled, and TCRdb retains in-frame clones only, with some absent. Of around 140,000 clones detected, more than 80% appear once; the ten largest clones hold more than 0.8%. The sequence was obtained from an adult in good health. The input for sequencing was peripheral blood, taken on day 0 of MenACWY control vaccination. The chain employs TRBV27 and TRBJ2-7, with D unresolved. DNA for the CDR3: TGTGCCAGCAGTTCGAGCTCCTACGAGCAGTACTTC. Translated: CASSSSSYEQYF.